The T cell receptor (beta chain) described here comes from a study of OX40 agonist ivuxolimab in advanced cancers. For the study at large: Averaging 60 years in age, with a range of roughly 20 to 90, the cohort was approximately 84% male.

Produced via immunoSEQ multiplex PCR; TCRdb's table is partial and in-frame only. The profile covers 35,000 to 40,000 clones, with more than 80% appearing a single time and roughly 20% taken by the ten largest. Per germline, CDR1 MDHEN and CDR2 SYDVKM. The CDR3 runs to 13 residues. V was clipped by 1 base and J by 2 bases, with 4 bases between them. The rearrangement joins TRBV28 to TRBJ2-3; D is undetermined. The source was CD4+ or CD8+ T cells sorted from blood, collected in a trial of the OX40 agonist ivuxolimab. This sequence was found in an adult with an advanced solid tumor such as melanoma, head and neck, liver or kidney cancer. For the CDR3, the DNA is TGTGCCAGCAGTTTATATTCCACAGATACGCAGTATTTT. It codes for CASSLYSTDTQYF.